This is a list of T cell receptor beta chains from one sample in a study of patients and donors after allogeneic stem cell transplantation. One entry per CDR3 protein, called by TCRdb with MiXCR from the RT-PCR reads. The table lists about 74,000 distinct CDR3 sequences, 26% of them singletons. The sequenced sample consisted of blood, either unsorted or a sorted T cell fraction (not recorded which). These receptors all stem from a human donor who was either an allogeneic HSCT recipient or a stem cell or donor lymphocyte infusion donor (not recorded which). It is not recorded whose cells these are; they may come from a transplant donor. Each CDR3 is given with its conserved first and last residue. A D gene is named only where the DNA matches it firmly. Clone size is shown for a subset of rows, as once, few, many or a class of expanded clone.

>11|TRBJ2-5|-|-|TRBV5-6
TGTGCCAGCAGCTTTCAAAAGACCCAGTACTTC
CASSFQKTQYF
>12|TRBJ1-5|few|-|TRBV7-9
TGTGCCAGCAGGGGCAACGGAGCCCGACAGCATTTT
CASRGNGARQHF
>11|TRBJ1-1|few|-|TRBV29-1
TGCAGCGTAGCCCAGGGCACTGAAGCTTTCTTT
CSVAQGTEAFF
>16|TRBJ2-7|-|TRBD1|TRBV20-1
TGCAGTGCTAGAGCCCGAAGCCGGGACAGGGGCCACGAGCAGTACTTC
CSARARSRDRGHEQYF
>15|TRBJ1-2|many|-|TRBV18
TGTGCCAGCTCACCGATCCGGGACTCCCGCTATGGCTACACCTTC
CASSPIRDSRYGYTF
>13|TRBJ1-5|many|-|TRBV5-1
TGCGCCAGCGCTAGCGATAGCAATCAGCCCCAGCATTTT
CASASDSNQPQHF
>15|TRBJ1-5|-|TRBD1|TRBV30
TGTGCCTGGGGGACAGGGGAATTTAGCAATCAGCCCCAGCATTTT
CAWGTGEFSNQPQHF
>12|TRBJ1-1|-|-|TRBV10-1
TGCGCCAGCACGGTGGGGGACACTGAAGCTTTCTTT
CASTVGDTEAFF
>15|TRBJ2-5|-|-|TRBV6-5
TGTGCCAGCACCGACCGATCATTTCGGGCGGAGACCCAGTACTTC
CASTDRSFRAETQYF
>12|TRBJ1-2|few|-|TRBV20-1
TGCAGTGCTAGGGGCCGGGGTTATGGCTACACCTTC
CSARGRGYGYTF
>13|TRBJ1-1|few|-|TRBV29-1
TGCAGCGTCTTACGGGACACGGGCACTGAAGCTTTCTTT
CSVLRDTGTEAFF
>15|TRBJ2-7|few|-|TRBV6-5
TGTGCCAGCAGGCCAGGAGGGTGGGAGAGCTACGAGCAGTACTTC
CASRPGGWESYEQYF
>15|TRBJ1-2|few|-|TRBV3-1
TGTGCCAGCAGCCAAGATCTTCCATCCACCTATGGCTACACCTTC
CASSQDLPSTYGYTF
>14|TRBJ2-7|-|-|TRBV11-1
TGTGCCAGCAGCTTAGTGAGTGACCCCTACGAGCAGTACTTC
CASSLVSDPYEQYF
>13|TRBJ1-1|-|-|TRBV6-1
TGTGCCAGCAGTGACCCGTTGACAGGCCGGGCTTTCTTT
CASSDPLTGRAFF
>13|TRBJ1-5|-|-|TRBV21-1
TGTGCCAGCGTACGATGGAGGGATCAGCCCCAGCATTTT
CASVRWRDQPQHF
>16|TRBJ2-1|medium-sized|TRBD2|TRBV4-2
TGTGCCAGCAGCCAAGGTGGACTAGCGGGGGGCCATGAGCAGTTCTTC
CASSQGGLAGGHEQFF
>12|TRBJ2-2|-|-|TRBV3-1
TGTGCCAGCAGCCAACTAAGCGGGGAGCTGTTTTTT
CASSQLSGELFF
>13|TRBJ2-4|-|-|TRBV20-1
TGCAGTGCTAATAGGGGGGCCAAAAACATTCAGTACTTC
CSANRGAKNIQYF
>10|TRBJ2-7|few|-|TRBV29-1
TGCAGCGTTGTTGCCTACGAGCAGTACTTC
CSVVAYEQYF
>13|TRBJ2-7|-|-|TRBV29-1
TGCAGCGTTGAAGATACAGAGGCCTACGAGCAGTACTTC
CSVEDTEAYEQYF
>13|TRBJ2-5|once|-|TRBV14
TGTGCCAGCAGCCAAGATCTATCGGGGACCCAGTACTTC
CASSQDLSGTQYF
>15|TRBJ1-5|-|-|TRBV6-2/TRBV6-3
TGTGCCAGCAGTTATGGAGATGGGGTTAATCAGCCCCAGCATTTT
CASSYGDGVNQPQHF
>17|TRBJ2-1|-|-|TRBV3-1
TGTGCCAGCAGCCAAGAACCCCAGGCAATAGGGGACAATGAGCAGTTCTTC
CASSQEPQAIGDNEQFF
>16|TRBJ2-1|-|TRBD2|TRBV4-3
TGCGCCAGCAGCCACCGATCTAGCGGGCAGCAGGGTGAGCAGTTCTTC
CASSHRSSGQQGEQFF
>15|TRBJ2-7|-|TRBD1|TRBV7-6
TGTGCCAGCAGCTTAGTTTTGGACAGGGACTACGAGCAGTACTTC
CASSLVLDRDYEQYF
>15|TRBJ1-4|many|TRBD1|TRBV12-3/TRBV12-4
TGTGCCAGCAGTAGATCAGGGGGCGGGTATGAAAAACTGTTTTTT
CASSRSGGGYEKLFF
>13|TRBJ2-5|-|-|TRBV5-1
TGCGCCAGCAGCTTTTGGAACCAAGAGACCCAGTACTTC
CASSFWNQETQYF
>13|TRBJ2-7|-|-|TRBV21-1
TGTGCCAGCAGCCGGGACAAATCCTACGAGCAGTACTTC
CASSRDKSYEQYF
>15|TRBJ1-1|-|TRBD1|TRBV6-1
TGTGCCAGCATTCAGGGGGCGTTAATGAACACTGAAGCTTTCTTT
CASIQGALMNTEAFF
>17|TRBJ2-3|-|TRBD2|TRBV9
TGTGCCAGCAGCGTAGTGGCTAGCGGGGGGGCAATAGATACGCAGTATTTT
CASSVVASGGAIDTQYF
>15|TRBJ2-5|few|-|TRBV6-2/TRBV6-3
TGTGCCAGCAGGGCCGCGGGCCTCGTCCAGGAGACCCAGTACTTC
CASRAAGLVQETQYF
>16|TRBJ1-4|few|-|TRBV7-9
TGTGCCAGCAGTTCACCTGCCGACACGGCGGTAGAAAAACTGTTTTTT
CASSSPADTAVEKLFF
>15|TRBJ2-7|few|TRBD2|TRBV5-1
TGCGCCAGCAGCTTGGTTCTAGCGGGGTCCTACGAGCAGTACTTC
CASSLVLAGSYEQYF
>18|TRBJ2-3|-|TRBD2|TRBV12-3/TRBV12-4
TGTGCCAGCAGTTCCGGGACTAGCGGGAGAGGGACACTGGATACGCAGTATTTT
CASSSGTSGRGTLDTQYF
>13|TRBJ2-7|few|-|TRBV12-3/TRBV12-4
TGTGCCAGCAGTTTCCGGGGATACTACGAGCAGTACTTC
CASSFRGYYEQYF
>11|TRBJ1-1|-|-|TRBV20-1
TGCAGTGCTAGCCGAGCGGCTGAAGCTTTCTTT
CSASRAAEAFF
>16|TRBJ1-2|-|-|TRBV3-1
TGTGCCAGCAGCCAAGAGACTCAGGGTGGGGTCTATGGCTACACCTTC
CASSQETQGGVYGYTF
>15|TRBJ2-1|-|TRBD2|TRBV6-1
TGTGCCAGCAGTGTATCCAGCGGGAGTTACATTGAGCAGTTCTTC
CASSVSSGSYIEQFF
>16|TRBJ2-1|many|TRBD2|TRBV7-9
TGTGCCAGCAGCTTTACTAGCGGGAGTCAATACAATGAGCAGTTCTTC
CASSFTSGSQYNEQFF
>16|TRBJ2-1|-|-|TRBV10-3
TGTGCCATCAGTGAGTATGGCAGGGACTCCTACAATGAGCAGTTCTTC
CAISEYGRDSYNEQFF
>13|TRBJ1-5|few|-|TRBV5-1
TGCGCCAGCAGCTTGTACGTTGATCAGCCCCAGCATTTT
CASSLYVDQPQHF
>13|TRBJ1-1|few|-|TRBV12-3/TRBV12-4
TGTGCCAGCAACCTCAGGGGTGATGCTGAAGCTTTCTTT
CASNLRGDAEAFF
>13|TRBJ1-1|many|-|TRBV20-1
TGCAGTGCAATAGTCGGAATGAACACTGAAGCTTTCTTT
CSAIVGMNTEAFF
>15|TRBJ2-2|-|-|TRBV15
TGTGCCACCAGCAGAGAACGAGGTGGGGTCGGGGAGCTGTTTTTT
CATSRERGGVGELFF
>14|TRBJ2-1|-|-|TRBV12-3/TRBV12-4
TGTGCCAGCAGTTTGCTCGGTAAAGTCAATGAGCAGTTCTTC
CASSLLGKVNEQFF
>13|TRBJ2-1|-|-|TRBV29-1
TGCAGCGTTGAAGAGGGGCCCTACAATGAGCAGTTCTTC
CSVEEGPYNEQFF
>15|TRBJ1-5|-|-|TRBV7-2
TGTGCCAGCTCCACACAGAGCCTTAGCAATCAGCCCCAGCATTTT
CASSTQSLSNQPQHF
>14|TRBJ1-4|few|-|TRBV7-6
TGTGCCAGCAGCAAGACAGTAGTGGATGAAAAACTGTTTTTT
CASSKTVVDEKLFF
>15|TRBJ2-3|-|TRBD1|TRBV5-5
TGTGCCAGCAGCTTTGAGGGACAGGCTCTTTATACGCAGTATTTT
CASSFEGQALYTQYF
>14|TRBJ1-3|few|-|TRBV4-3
TGCGCCAGCAGCCAGGCTTATCGGGGGAACACCATATATTTT
CASSQAYRGNTIYF
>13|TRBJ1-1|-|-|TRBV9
TGTGCCAGCAGCGTGGCACTGAACACTGAAGCTTTCTTT
CASSVALNTEAFF
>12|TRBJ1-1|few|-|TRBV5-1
TGCGCCAGCAGCAGATGGGGGTTTGAAGCTTTCTTT
CASSRWGFEAFF
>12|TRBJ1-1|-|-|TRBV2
TGTGCAGTAGACGGACGGAACACTGAAGCTTTCTTT
CAVDGRNTEAFF
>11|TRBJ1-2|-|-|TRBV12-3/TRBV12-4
TGTGCCAGCAGCACCTCAGAGGGCTACACCTTC
CASSTSEGYTF